The source of this T cell receptor beta chain is a study of Graves' ophthalmopathy and Graves' hyperthyroidism. TCR beta CDR3 amplification used RNA transcripts. In the first round, RT-PCR was carried out with HTBI primers, and a multiplex PCR formed the second round. TCRdb re-derived calls from the multiplex PCR reads in MiXCR, one entry per CDR3 protein. The top ten hold approximately 6.5% of the sample, which has roughly 610,000 distinct CDR3 sequences, approximately 21% seen once. This CDR3 region has 13 residues. Germline CDR1 reads SNHLY; CDR2 reads FYNNEI. The ends were cut back, 8 bases at V and 0 bases at J, with 10 bases in the middle. Study observations and caveats: A classifier, a 13-signature model, separated ophthalmopathy from stable hyperthyroidism with approximately 88% sensitivity and approximately 80% specificity. Most expanded clonotypes from thyroid (those above 0.001 frequency) were also found in blood.

This clonotype has at least ten counts. Its cognate antigen is unknown. Sequenced material: peripheral blood. The sequence was obtained from a woman under 30 with stable Graves' hyperthyroidism. Some clones in this sample may be carry-over from other donors' samples. The V gene is TRBV2, the J gene TRBJ1-1, with a tentative D call TRBD1 (5 bases). CDR3 in DNA: TGTGCCAGCCCGGGGGAGATGAACACTGAAGCTTTCTTT. Amino acid sequence: CASPGEMNTEAFF. The variable domain in full, with the rest retrieved from reference TRBV2 and TRBJ1-1, is EPEVTQTPSHQVTQMGQEVILRCVPISNHLYFYWYRQILGQKVEFLVSFYNNEISEKSEIFDDQFSVERPDGSNFTLKIRSTKLEDSAMYFCASPGEMNTEAFFGQGTRLTVV.